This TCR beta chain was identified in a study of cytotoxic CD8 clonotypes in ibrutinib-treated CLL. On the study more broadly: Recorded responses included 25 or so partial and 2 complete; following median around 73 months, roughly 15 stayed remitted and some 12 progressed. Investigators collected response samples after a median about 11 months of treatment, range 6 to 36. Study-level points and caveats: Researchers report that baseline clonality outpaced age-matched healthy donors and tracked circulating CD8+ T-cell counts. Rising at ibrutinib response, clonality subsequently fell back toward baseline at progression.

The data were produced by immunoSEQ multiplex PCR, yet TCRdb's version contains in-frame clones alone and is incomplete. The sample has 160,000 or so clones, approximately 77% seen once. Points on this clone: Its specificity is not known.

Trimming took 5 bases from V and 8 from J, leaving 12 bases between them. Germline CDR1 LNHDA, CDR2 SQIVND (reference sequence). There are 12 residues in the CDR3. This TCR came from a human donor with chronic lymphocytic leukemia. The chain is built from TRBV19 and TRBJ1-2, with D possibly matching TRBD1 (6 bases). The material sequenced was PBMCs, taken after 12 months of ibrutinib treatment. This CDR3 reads CASSADRYGYTF. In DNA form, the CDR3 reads TGTGCCAGTAGTGCCGACAGGTACGGCTACACCTTC.